A selection of T cell receptor beta chains follows, all from one sample in a study of cytomegalovirus exposure and HLA in healthy donors. Profiling relied on immunoSEQ multiplex PCR, and the TCRdb table lists in-frame clones only, not all of them. The table records about 160,000 clones, nearly 90% of them present only once. Sequencing was done on a sample of PBMCs. All receptors come from a woman aged 18-29 years in good health and CMV-seropositive. CDR3s include the opening cysteine and the closing phenylalanine or tryptophan. A D gene is named only where the DNA matches it firmly. Part of the rows lack a size; the others show once, few, many or a class for expanded clones.

once	TRBV18	TRBD1	TRBJ1-1	TGTGCCAGCTCACCACAGGGTGGACAGGGGGCTTACACTGAAGCTTTCTTT	CASSPQGGQGAYTEAFF
.	TRBV27	TRBD1	TRBJ2-7	TGTGCCAGCAGTTCTCTGGGACAGGGCTTCCACGAGCAGTACTTC	CASSSLGQGFHEQYF
few	TRBV30	.	TRBJ2-1	TGTGCCTGGAGTGTAGGGGATGAGCAGTTCTTC	CAWSVGDEQFF
.	TRBV5-1	TRBD1	TRBJ2-1	TGCGCCAGCAGCTTGACAGGGGGCGAGCAGTTCTTC	CASSLTGGEQFF
.	TRBV6-5	TRBD1	TRBJ1-5	TGTGCCAGCAGGGGACAGGGGGGCAATCAGCCCCAGCATTTT	CASRGQGGNQPQHF
.	TRBV14	TRBD1	TRBJ2-1	TGTGCCAGCAGCCAAGACGCCGGGACAGGGATGAATGAGCAGTTCTTC	CASSQDAGTGMNEQFF
.	TRBV5-6	.	TRBJ2-6	TGTGCCAGCAGCTTCCTAGCCGGACTCTCTGGGGCCAACGTCCTGACTTTC	CASSFLAGLSGANVLTF
.	TRBV27	.	TRBJ1-1	TGTGCCAGCAGTCGAACTCCAGGGGCCGGTAGTACTGAAGCTTTCTTT	CASSRTPGAGSTEAFF
.	TRBV6-5	.	TRBJ2-7	TGTGCCAGCAGAAAATCCCAGGGCTACGAGCAGTACTTC	CASRKSQGYEQYF
.	TRBV15	.	TRBJ1-2	TGTGCCACCAGCAGAGATTTGATACCGACTGGTGGCTACACCTTC	CATSRDLIPTGGYTF
.	TRBV20-1	.	TRBJ2-4	TGCAGTGCTAGCTCCTCAGGGGTTCAGTACTTC	CSASSSGVQYF
few	TRBV28	.	TRBJ2-5	TGTGCCAGCAGTTTAGGCCGTTTAGCGACGAAGACCCAGTACTTC	CASSLGRLATKTQYF
.	TRBV27	TRBD1	TRBJ2-5	TGTGCCAGTAAAGACAGGGCGTACCCCCAAGAGACCCAGTACTTC	CASKDRAYPQETQYF
.	TRBV28	TRBD2	TRBJ2-7	TGTGCCAGCAGTTTTGGCGGGAGTTCGTACGAGCAGTACTTC	CASSFGGSSYEQYF
few	TRBV29-1	.	TRBJ2-5	TGCAGCGTTGAATCCCGCGGAAAGAAGACCCAGTACTTC	CSVESRGKKTQYF
.	TRBV5-1	TRBD2	TRBJ2-3	TGCGCCAGCAGCCTCGGACTAGCAACAGATACGCAGTATTTT	CASSLGLATDTQYF
.	TRBV5-6	.	TRBJ1-4	TGTGCCAGCAGCTTTAGGGCTGGAGGGGAAAAACTGTTTTTT	CASSFRAGGEKLFF
.	TRBV30	.	TRBJ2-3	TGTGCCTGGAGTGTGAGGGCAGGGGGCCTGGCCGGGCACCAAGCGGGGAGCACAGATACGCAGTATTTT	CAWSVRAGGLAGHQAGSTDTQYF
.	TRBV18	TRBD2	TRBJ2-7	TGTGCCAGCTCACAACTAGCGGGGCGGGGTTCCTACGAGCAGTACTTC	CASSQLAGRGSYEQYF
few	TRBV5-1	.	TRBJ2-7	TGCGCCAGCAGCTCAGGACAAGACGAGCAGTACTTC	CASSSGQDEQYF
once	TRBV9	TRBD1	TRBJ1-2	TGTGCCAGCAGCGCCCGGGACAGAGCTAACTATGGCTACACCTTC	CASSARDRANYGYTF
.	TRBV29-1	.	TRBJ2-4	TGCAGCGTTAAGCCTAGTGCCAACATTCAGTACTTC	CSVKPSANIQYF
.	TRBV19	.	TRBJ2-7	TGTGCCAGTAGTATAGATAGACTTTCCTACGAGCAGTACTTC	CASSIDRLSYEQYF
.	TRBV7-3	.	TRBJ1-1	TGTGCCAGCAGCTCAGGGGACCCCGGTTCTGAAGCTTTCTTT	CASSSGDPGSEAFF
once	TRBV15	TRBD2	TRBJ2-7	TGTGCCACCAGCAGAGGAGGGAGCGGGGGCCCCTACGAGCAGTACTTC	CATSRGGSGGPYEQYF
.	TRBV10-1	.	TRBJ2-2	TGCGCCAGCAGTGAACAGGGTTACACCGGGGAGCTGTTTTTT	CASSEQGYTGELFF
.	TRBV5-1	.	TRBJ1-3	TGCGCCAGCAGCCTGGAGGGGGGGACCTCTGGAAACACCATATATTTT	CASSLEGGTSGNTIYF
.	TRBV7-9	TRBD1	TRBJ1-1	TGTGCCAGCAGCGAGACGGACAGGGGGAGCGCTGAAGCTTTCTTT	CASSETDRGSAEAFF
.	TRBV29-1	TRBD1	TRBJ1-2	TGCAGCGTTGAAGAGGATCCCGGGACAGGGCGGAACTATGGCTACACCTTC	CSVEEDPGTGRNYGYTF
.	TRBV5-6	.	TRBJ2-7	TGTGCCAGCAGCTTGAACGGTTACGAGCAGTACTTC	CASSLNGYEQYF
.	TRBV28	.	TRBJ2-3	TGTGCCACCAGGAGGCCCCAGGATACGCAGTATTTT	CATRRPQDTQYF
.	TRBV29-1	.	TRBJ2-4	TGCAGCGTTCTTAGGCGGGAACTAGCCAAAAACATTCAGTACTTC	CSVLRRELAKNIQYF
.	TRBV5-1	TRBD2	TRBJ2-7	TGCGCCAGCAGCTTGGACTCTAGCGGATCCTACGAGCAGTACTTC	CASSLDSSGSYEQYF
.	TRBV7-6	.	TRBJ1-3	TGTGCCAGCAGCTTGAGTGCGGACACCATATATTTT	CASSLSADTIYF
.	TRBV4-1	.	TRBJ2-2	TGCGCCAGCAGCCAAGATTTGAGACAGGTGAACACCGGGGAGCTGTTTTTT	CASSQDLRQVNTGELFF
.	TRBV6-5	.	TRBJ1-1	TGTGCCAGCAGTTCACCAGGGCTGAACACTGAAGCTTTCTTT	CASSSPGLNTEAFF
few	TRBV9	.	TRBJ1-1	TGTGCCAGCAGCGCATCAGGGTACAACACTGAAGCTTTCTTT	CASSASGYNTEAFF